This T cell receptor (beta chain) emerged from a study of blood T cell repertoires in COVID-19 (dated by TCRdb to 2020 to 2021). Regarding the research as a whole: Collaborator samples came from the United States, Italy and Spain and covered acute and convalescent phases of COVID-19. HLA class I and class II types, where available, came from metadata supplied by the sample provider rather than from assay-based typing. The sample metadata nearly always contained a de-identified subject ID, COVID-19 status, age in years and sex. The repertoires were released in a freely available public database intended as a resource for research on the immune response to SARS-CoV-2. The dataset comprised deeply sampled blood TCRbeta repertoires from subjects exposed to, actively infected with, or recovered from COVID-19. The samples were drawn from the first 160 participants of the ongoing ImmuneRACE study and from more than 1,000 subjects provided by 6 global collaborators. The prospective study material was composed of cDNA or gDNA derived from T cells, B-cell-depleted T cells, or PBMCs.

The immunoSEQ Assay, a bias-controlled multiplex PCR, was used to amplify TCRbeta CDR3 regions from genomic DNA. Processing in the source paper ran as follows. The number of nucleated cells in each sample was estimated from the amplification of reference gene primers within the assay. To quantify the absolute abundance of each unique TCRbeta CDR3 rearrangement, sequence reads were collapsed and filtered. Productive Simpson clonality was computed per sample as the square root of Simpson's diversity index over productive rearrangements. Sourced from immuneACCESS, this table was stored by TCRdb with only in-frame sequences that have V and J called. A share of the clones is absent; for the studies checked, an unresolved V gene accounts for under half, and the remainder has no known explanation. D and trimming come from the DNA, and the V and J calls and clone size come from that table. The table for this sample lists about 250,000 clones; more than 70% of them were counted only once. About 1% of the sample rests with the top ten.

Remarks on this clone: What this receptor recognizes is not known. No much larger clone exists at a distance of one base, and base qualities are not known.

From the germline V gene, CDR1 is MDHEN and CDR2 is SYDVKM. V and J are trimmed by 4 bases and 7 bases, and the gene matches miss 9 bases of the junction. From the cysteine up to the phenylalanine, the CDR3 has a length of 16 residues. Of the read, only the CDR3 DNA is kept; its 48 bases are in frame from base 1. A second Seattle source provided samples from volunteer blood donors who had recovered from COVID-19. Collaborating institutions collected whole blood in K2EDTA tubes following their own protocols. Collaborator samples were shipped for TCRbeta analysis as frozen whole blood, isolated PBMCs, or DNA extracted from either sample type. On the study overall, not on this receptor specifically: How much clinical and demographic metadata was included differed by source and by participant, and the metadata was provided uncurated.

Sequencing was performed on peripheral blood. This TCR was recovered from a woman aged 35 to 49 who had recovered from COVID-19. The V gene is TRBV28 and the J gene is TRBJ2-7; 14 junctional bases match TRBD2. The CDR3 loop reads CASSSRGLAGVGEQYF. The nucleotides are TGTGCCAGCAGTTCGCGGGGACTAGCGGGAGTGGGGGAGCAGTACTTC.